One and the same sample provided the 18 T cell receptor beta chains below, sequenced in a study of T cell repertoires in cytomegalovirus infection. Each CDR3 protein is one row after TCRdb ran MiXCR on the reads. Of 200,000 to 300,000 distinct CDR3 sequences listed, approximately 13% were seen once; the top ten hold approximately 1.6%. Sequenced sample: PBMCs. Source of these receptors: a human donor in good health (CMV status not recorded). Some clones in this sample may be carry-over from other donors' samples.

This clonotype was counted ten times or more. The gene calls are TRBV7-2 and TRBJ1-5, with a tentative D call TRBD1 (5 bases). The CDR3 runs to 15 residues. V lost 7 bases and J 2 bases, leaving 15 bases between the germline ends. Germline values: CDR1 SGHTA, CDR2 FQGNSA. In DNA form, the CDR3 reads TGTGCCAGCAACTCCGGGGCGGGGGGCAATCAGCCCCAGCATTTT. Its protein is CASNSGAGGNQPQHF.

Notes on this clonotype: A much larger clone differs by one base, so this may be a read error. V usage is TRBV4-1 and J usage is TRBJ1-1; tentative D call: TRBD1 (6 bases). This CDR3 spans 16 amino acids. The germline V gene has CDR1 MGHRA and CDR2 YSYEKL. The V end was cut by 1 base, the J end by 3 bases, with 15 bases between. Written as DNA, the CDR3 is TGCGCCAGCAGCCAAGGACTGGGGGCCCTACACACTGAAGCTTTCTTT. Amino acid sequence: CASSQGLGALHTEAFF.

The sample holds a few counts of this clonotype. The rearrangement links TRBV25-1 to TRBJ2-7; no clear D. V lost 4 bases and J 0 bases, leaving 10 bases between the germline ends. Per the germline V gene, CDR1 is MGHDK and CDR2 is SYGVNS. The CDR3 spans 14 residues. The CDR3 bases are TGTGCCAGCAGTGGGACCTATCTCTCCTACGAGCAGTACTTC. Its protein product is CASSGTYLSYEQYF.

The sample holds many counts of this clonotype. The chain couples TRBV12-3 or TRBV12-4 to TRBJ1-1, with D perhaps TRBD1 (6 bases). There are 14 residues in the CDR3. Trimming shortened V by 7 bases and J by 1 base, and 13 bases separated the two germline ends. CDR3 sequence: CASTRGQGNTEAFF. CDR3 DNA: TGTGCCAGCACCCGGGGGCAGGGGAACACTGAAGCTTTCTTT.

In this sample, this clonotype turned up many times. The V gene is TRBV7-2, the J gene TRBJ2-5; 7 bases fit TRBD1. The CDR3 spans 13 residues. The germline CDR1 and CDR2 sequences are SGHTA and FQGNSA. Trimming at V came to 3 bases and at J to 4 bases, leaving 2 bases not matched to a gene. CDR3 sequence reads: CASSFNRGETQYF. The DNA for the CDR3 is TGTGCCAGCAGCTTCAACAGGGGAGAGACCCAGTACTTC.

Many counts were recorded for this clonotype. V usage is TRBV7-2 and J usage is TRBJ2-1; maybe TRBD1 (6 bases). This CDR3 has 14 amino acids. The germline V gene has CDR1 SGHTA and CDR2 FQGNSA. V lost 1 base to trimming and J lost 9 bases, with 13 bases between them. The DNA of the CDR3 is TGTGCCAGCAGCTTAGGATACAGGGTGGCTGAGCAGTTCTTC. It codes for CASSLGYRVAEQFF.

This clonotype came up a few times. The CDR3 protein is CASSFTGFSGNTIYF. The CDR3 DNA reads TGTGCCAGCAGTTTCACAGGTTTCTCTGGAAACACCATATATTTT. J is TRBJ1-3 and V is TRBV12-3 or TRBV12-4; tentative D call: TRBD1 (5 bases). The V and J ends lost 3 bases and 0 bases respectively, with 9 bases between them. The CDR3 totals 15 residues.

Points on this clonotype: A read error may produce the germline difference seen at one junction end. The V and J genes are TRBV7-2 and TRBJ2-5; D call uncertain. The CDR3 has 16 residues. Germline lookup yields CDR1 SGHTA and CDR2 FQGNSA. The DNA of the CDR3 is TGTGCCAGCATCCCCCCCAGGCCCCGTGTCCAAGATACCCAGTACTTC. It codes for CASIPPRPRVQDTQYF. The variable domain in full, completed from reference TRBV7-2 and TRBJ2-5, reads GAGVSQSPSNKVTEKGKDVELRCDPISGHTALYWYRQSLGQGLEFLIYFQGNSAPDKSGLPSDRFSAERTGGSVSTLTIQRTQQEDSAVYLCASIPPRPRVQDTQYFGPGTRLLVL.

This clonotype was observed at least ten times. CDR3 sequence (DNA): TGTGCCAGCAGCTCGAGGACTAGCGGGAGAGGACTGCCATTCAATGAGCAGTTCTTC. Translating gives CASSSRTSGRGLPFNEQFF. The J gene is TRBJ2-1, the V gene TRBV28; 13 bases line up with TRBD2. The CDR3 sequence is 19 residues long. CDR1 and CDR2 from the germline V gene are MDHEN and SYDVKM. Trimming cost V 6 bases and J 6 bases; bases outside gene matches: 17.

This clonotype showed up many times. V and J are TRBV6-6 and TRBJ1-2, with no clear D. The length of the CDR3 is 13 residues. Trimming stripped 5 bases from V and 4 bases from J, with 11 bases between. Germline V gives CDR1 MNHNY, CDR2 SVGAGI (reference sequence). DNA for the CDR3: TGTGCCAGCAGTCAACGAGAGGGCTATGGCTACACCTTC. Protein sequence: CASSQREGYGYTF.

The V call is TRBV30, the J call TRBJ2-1; 15 nucleotides match TRBD2. The CDR3 is made up of 12 amino acids. CDR1 is GTSNPN, CDR2 SVGIG, per germline (reference sequence). V gave up 8 bases and J gave up 8 bases; unmatched junction bases: 1. The CDR3 DNA reads TGTGCCGGGACTAGCGGGAGGCATGAGCAGTTCTTC. Protein product: CAGTSGRHEQFF.

This clonotype showed up many times. The chain combines TRBV7-2 with TRBJ2-7; D is perhaps TRBD1 (6 bases). The CDR3 runs 15 residues. Germline V gene sequence: CDR1 SGHTA, CDR2 FQGNSA. Trimming stripped 3 bases from V and 2 bases from J, with 14 bases between. CDR3 loop: CASSFGQGLTYEQYF. The CDR3 DNA is TGTGCCAGCAGCTTTGGGCAGGGGCTAACCTACGAGCAGTACTTC.

This clonotype was detected a few times. V and J are TRBV7-9 and TRBJ2-7; 8 nucleotides agree with TRBD2. V gave up 5 bases and J gave up 0 bases; unmatched junction bases: 3. The CDR3 runs to 14 residues. CDR1 is SEHNR and CDR2 is FQNEAQ in the germline V gene (reference sequence). Written as DNA, the CDR3 is TGTGCCAGCAGCACTAGCGGAAGCTCCTACGAGCAGTACTTC. Its protein product is CASSTSGSSYEQYF. Full variable domain (rest looked up from reference TRBV7-9 and TRBJ2-7): DTGVSQNPRHKITKRGQNVTFRCDPISEHNRLYWYRQTLGQGPEFLTYFQNEAQLEKSRLLSDRFSAERPKGSFSTLEIQRTEQGDSAMYLCASSTSGSSYEQYFGPGTRLTVT.

Remarks on this clonotype: A much larger clone lies a single base off, so this may be a read error. It is likely a read error, because the conserved phenylalanine at the end of the CDR3 is missing. The chain is built from TRBV20-1 and TRBJ2-7; no firm D call. The CDR3 extends over 14 amino acids. Germline lookup yields CDR1 DFQATT and CDR2 SNEGSKA (reference sequence). V was trimmed by 6 bases and J by 1 base, leaving 16 bases between them. The CDR3 DNA follows: TGCAGTGCCACCCCCTACTGGGATTCCTACGAGCAGTACCTC. Translated, it gives CSATPYWDSYEQYL.

The V and J genes are TRBV10-3 and TRBJ2-1, with 10 positions matching TRBD1. The CDR3 consists of 16 residues. V dropped 4 bases and J dropped 6; count of bases not matched to a gene: 9. Germline values: CDR1 ENHRY, CDR2 SYGVKD. The CDR3 sequence: CAISGRGDRGGNEQFF. The CDR3 nucleotides are TGTGCCATCAGTGGCCGGGGGGACAGGGGAGGCAATGAGCAGTTCTTC.

This clonotype occurred many times. The rearrangement uses TRBV28 and TRBJ1-2; TRBD1 matches at 8 bases. This CDR3 spans 13 amino acids. Germline loops: CDR1 MDHEN, CDR2 SYDVKM. Losses at the gene ends were 7 bases for V and 4 bases for J; bases not matched to a gene: 5. The CDR3 loop is CASTPGGGYGYTF. The CDR3 coding sequence is TGTGCCAGCACCCCAGGGGGCGGCTATGGCTACACCTTC.

This clonotype showed up many times. The rearrangement uses TRBV28 and TRBJ2-7, with 7 bases fitting TRBD2. The CDR3 covers 13 residues. Germline CDR1 and CDR2: MDHEN and SYDVKM. Unmatched junction bases numbered 5, after V lost 2 bases and J lost 7 bases. The DNA of the CDR3 is TGTGCCAGCAGTTTACCCTCGGGAGGTGAGCAGTACTTC. It specifies CASSLPSGGEQYF. The full variable domain, completed using reference TRBV28 and TRBJ2-7, is DVKVTQSSRYLVKRTGEKVFLECVQDMDHENMFWYRQDPGLGLRLIYFSYDVKMKEKGDIPEGYSVSREKKERFSLILESASTNQTSMYLCASSLPSGGEQYFGPGTRLTVT.

Comments on this clonotype: A much larger clone sits a single nucleotide away, making a read error possible. The V call is TRBV6-5, the J call TRBJ2-3; D is possibly TRBD1 (6 bases). Trimming left V 10 bases short and J 0 bases short, with 20 bases between. The CDR3 runs 16 residues. The germline CDR1 and CDR2 sequences are MNHEY and SVGAGI. Here the CDR3 reads CAIRGPEDPSTDTQYF. DNA for the CDR3: TGTGCCATCAGGGGCCCGGAGGATCCGAGCACAGATACGCAGTATTTT.